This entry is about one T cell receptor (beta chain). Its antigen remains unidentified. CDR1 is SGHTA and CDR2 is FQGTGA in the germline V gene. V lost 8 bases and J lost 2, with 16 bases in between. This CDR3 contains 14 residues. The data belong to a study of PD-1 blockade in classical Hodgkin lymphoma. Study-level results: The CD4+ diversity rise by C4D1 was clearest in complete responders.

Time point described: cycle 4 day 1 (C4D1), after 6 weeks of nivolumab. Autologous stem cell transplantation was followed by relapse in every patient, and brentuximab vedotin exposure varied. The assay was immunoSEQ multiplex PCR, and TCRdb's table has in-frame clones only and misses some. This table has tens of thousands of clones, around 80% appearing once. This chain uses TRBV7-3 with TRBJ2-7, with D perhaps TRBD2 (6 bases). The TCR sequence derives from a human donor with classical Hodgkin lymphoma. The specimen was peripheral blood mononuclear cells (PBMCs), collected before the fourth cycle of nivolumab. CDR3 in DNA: TGTGCCAGCTCGGACGGGGGTCCACCCTACGAGCAGTACTTC. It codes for CASSDGGPPYEQYF.